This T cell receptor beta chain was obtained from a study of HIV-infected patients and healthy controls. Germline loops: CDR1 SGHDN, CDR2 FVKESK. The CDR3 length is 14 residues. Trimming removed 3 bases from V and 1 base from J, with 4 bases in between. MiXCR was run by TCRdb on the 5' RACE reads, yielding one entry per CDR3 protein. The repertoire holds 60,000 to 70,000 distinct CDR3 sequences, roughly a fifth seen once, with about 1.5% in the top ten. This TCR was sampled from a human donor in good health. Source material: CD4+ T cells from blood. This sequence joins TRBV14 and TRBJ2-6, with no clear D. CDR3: CASSHQSGANVLTF. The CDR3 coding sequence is TGTGCCAGCAGCCACCAATCTGGGGCCAACGTCCTGACTTTC. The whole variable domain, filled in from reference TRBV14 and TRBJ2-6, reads EAGVTQFPSHSVIEKGQTVTLRCDPISGHDNLYWYRRVMGKEIKFLLHFVKESKQDESGMPNNRFLAERTGGTYSTLKVQPAELEDSGVYFCASSHQSGANVLTFGAGSRLTVL.